The TCR beta chain described here comes from a study of blood T cell repertoires in COVID-19. Participant age was about 18 to 89 years, and participants resided in 24 US areas. Either two negative PCRs, clearance, or symptom resolution qualified Cohort 3 donors as recovered. In the original processing: Estimation of nucleated cell counts relied on the amplification of reference gene primers. Repertoires were generated with immunoSEQ multiplex PCR, while TCRdb's copy carries only in-frame clones and drops some. Clone size and V and J calls were adopted from that table, with D and trimming inferred from the DNA. The sample shows roughly 340,000 clones, 85% to 90% of them seen only once. V was clipped by 5 bases and J by 5 bases; unmatched bases: 10. The CDR3 loop spans 16 amino acids. CDR1 is KGHSH and CDR2 is LQKENI in the germline V gene.

The TCR comes from a man younger than 35 who had recovered from COVID-19. Input material: PBMCs or T cells enriched from blood (not recorded which). The chain has TRBV18 and TRBJ2-2, with TRBD1 matching over 8 bases. The chain's CDR3 is CASSANTGGRTGELFF. The CDR3 DNA sequence: TGTGCCAGCTCAGCAAATACAGGGGGTCGAACCGGGGAGCTGTTTTTT.